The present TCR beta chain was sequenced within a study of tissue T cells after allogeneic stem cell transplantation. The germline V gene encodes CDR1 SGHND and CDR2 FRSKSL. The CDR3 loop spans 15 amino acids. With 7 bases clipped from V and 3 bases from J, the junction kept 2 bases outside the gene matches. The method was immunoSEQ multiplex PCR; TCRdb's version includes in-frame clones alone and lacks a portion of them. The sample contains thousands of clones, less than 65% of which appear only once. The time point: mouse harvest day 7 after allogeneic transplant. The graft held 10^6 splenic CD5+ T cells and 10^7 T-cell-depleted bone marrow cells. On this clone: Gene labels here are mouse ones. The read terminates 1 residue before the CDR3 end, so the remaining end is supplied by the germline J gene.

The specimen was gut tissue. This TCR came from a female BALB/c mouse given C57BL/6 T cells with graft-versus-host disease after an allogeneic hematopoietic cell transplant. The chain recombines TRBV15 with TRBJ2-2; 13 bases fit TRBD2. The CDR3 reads CASTGLGGHTGQLYF. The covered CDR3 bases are TGTGCCAGCACCGGACTGGGGGGGCACACCGGGCAGCTCTAC.